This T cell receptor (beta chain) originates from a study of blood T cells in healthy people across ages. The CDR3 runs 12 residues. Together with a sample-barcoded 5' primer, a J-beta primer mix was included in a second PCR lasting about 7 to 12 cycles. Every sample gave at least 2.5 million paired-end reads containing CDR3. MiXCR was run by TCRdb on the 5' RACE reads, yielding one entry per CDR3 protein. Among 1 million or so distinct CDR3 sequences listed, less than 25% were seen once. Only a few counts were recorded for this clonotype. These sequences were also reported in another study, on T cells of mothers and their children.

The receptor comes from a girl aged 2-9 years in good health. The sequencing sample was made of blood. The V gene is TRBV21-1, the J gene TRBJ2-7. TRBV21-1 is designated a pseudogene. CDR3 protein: CASSTDSYEQYF. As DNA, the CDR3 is TGTGCCAGCAGCACAGACTCCTACGAGCAGTACTTC.